These T cell receptor beta chains were read from a single sample in a study of OX40 agonist ivuxolimab in advanced cancers. The method was immunoSEQ multiplex PCR; TCRdb's version includes in-frame clones alone and lacks a portion of them. The sample lists tens of thousands of clones, around 86% occurring once. This specimen was CD4+ or CD8+ T cells sorted from blood, taken in a trial of the OX40 agonist ivuxolimab. These receptors were collected from an adult with an advanced solid tumor such as melanoma, head and neck, liver or kidney cancer. CDR3s include the opening cysteine and the closing phenylalanine or tryptophan. The D gene is left open where the match is weak. Size tells how often a clone was seen (once, few, many) or the class of an expanded clone, and some rows leave it out.

d_gene,v_gene,j_gene,abundance,CDR3aa,CDR3nt
-,TRBV6-1,TRBJ2-5,-,CASSELQGWETQYF,TGTGCCAGCAGTGAGTTACAGGGCTGGGAGACCCAGTACTTC
-,TRBV6-4,TRBJ1-4,-,CASSPDSGEKLFF,TGTGCCAGCAGTCCGGACTCTGGTGAAAAACTGTTTTTT
-,TRBV28,TRBJ1-2,-,CASSLAGAYGYTF,TGTGCCAGCAGTTTGGCGGGGGCCTATGGCTACACCTTC
-,TRBV28,TRBJ2-1,-,CASTTPHRANEQFF,TGTGCCAGCACCACACCCCACAGGGCCAATGAGCAGTTCTTC
TRBD1,TRBV11-3,TRBJ1-5,few,CASSLGQGRDQPQHF,TGTGCCAGCAGCTTAGGACAGGGGAGGGATCAGCCCCAGCATTTT
TRBD2,TRBV7-2,TRBJ2-7,-,CASSPGLAGVREQYF,TGTGCCAGCAGCCCCGGACTAGCGGGAGTTAGGGAGCAGTACTTC
-,TRBV6-5,TRBJ1-4,-,CASSPGRSNEKLFF,TGTGCCAGCAGCCCGGGACGTAGTAATGAAAAACTGTTTTTT
TRBD1,TRBV30,TRBJ1-1,once,CAFGTGSTEAFF,TGTGCCTTCGGGACAGGGAGTACTGAAGCTTTCTTT
-,TRBV1,TRBJ2-4,-,CTSSQAGAKNIQYF,TGCACCAGCAGCCAAGCGGGAGCCAAAAACATTCAGTACTTC
TRBD2,TRBV7-2,TRBJ2-2,-,CASSFPTSSGTGELFF,TGTGCCAGCAGCTTCCCGACTAGCTCGGGCACCGGGGAGCTGTTTTTT
TRBD1,TRBV18,TRBJ1-5,few,CASSLGQGVNQPQHF,TGTGCCAGCTCATTAGGTCAGGGGGTTAATCAGCCCCAGCATTTT
-,TRBV6-6,TRBJ2-7,-,CASSYGEKGYEQYF,TGTGCCAGCAGTTATGGGGAGAAAGGCTACGAGCAGTACTTC
TRBD1,TRBV14,TRBJ2-7,-,CASSRSTGIYEQYF,TGTGCCAGCAGCCGATCGACAGGGATCTACGAGCAGTACTTC
-,TRBV7-3,TRBJ2-5,-,CASSLTPSRETQYF,TGTGCCAGCAGCTTAACGCCCAGCCGAGAGACCCAGTACTTC
TRBD1,TRBV30,TRBJ1-1,-,CAWDRGHISTEAFF,TGTGCCTGGGACAGGGGGCATATCAGCACTGAAGCTTTCTTT
TRBD2,TRBV6-6,TRBJ2-7,few,CASSFGGVSYEQYF,TGTGCCAGCAGTTTCGGGGGGGTTTCCTACGAGCAGTACTTC
TRBD2,TRBV7-9,TRBJ2-2,-,CASSNQRLANTGELFF,TGTGCCAGCAGCAATCAAAGACTAGCCAATACCGGGGAGCTGTTTTTT
-,TRBV18,TRBJ2-7,-,CASSPDGPIYEQYF,TGTGCCAGCTCACCCGACGGTCCCATCTACGAGCAGTACTTC